The rows below give T cell receptor beta chains drawn from one sample of a study of shared clonotypes between healthy human individuals. Only in-frame clones appear in the TCRdb table, and some are missing; sequencing was by immunoSEQ multiplex PCR. The sample has some 1,400,000 clones, roughly 96% seen once. Sequences were obtained from naive CD4+ T cells sorted from blood. The receptors were gathered from a man in his thirties or forties in good health. The conserved cysteine and the conserved F or W are not part of the CDR3 here.

>TRBV10-3
AISEITSGTYEQY
>TRBV11-2
ASSLLGGSSYEQY
>TRBV7-2
ASSLVLAGGPYEQY
>TRBV28
ASEKVSYEQY
>TRBV5-1
ASSFVGGREKNEQY
>TRBV2
ASSDSGGLETQY
>TRBV28
ASSLLAPNTIY
>TRBV10-3
AITDRREDEQY
>TRBV21-1
ASSSGPREQF
>TRBV18
ANSRLAGYNEQF
>TRBV5-1
ASSLSPGARQPQH
>TRBV5-1
ASSLAPGSADTQY
>TRBV11-1
ASSLAPAASGRSEQY
>TRBV2
ASQRDGAYEQY
>TRBV27
ASSSPGQVQETQY
>TRBV18
ASSPPTGRNEKLF
>TRBV9
ASSVAETQY
>TRBV28
ASSPGGARSYEQY
>TRBV19
ASSIVVPGTQY
>TRBV30
AWSVRSGGQPQH
>TRBV9
ASSVGLAGNNEQF
>TRBV18
ASSPFNNQETQY
>TRBV5-1
ASSFDLGNTDTQY
>TRBV15
ATRSAGANVLT
>TRBV5-1
ASRKDVIGTDTQY
>TRBV28
ASTFRGGAATWADTQY
>TRBV6-6
ASSSGLAVRGDEQY
>TRBV10-1
ASSETFLTSGENTIY
>TRBV5-1
ASSRAGGPGELF
>TRBV5-1
ASSAGPDSNQPQH
>TRBV28
ASSLLGQGGTEAF